Below are 27 T cell receptor beta chains sequenced from a single sample in a study of beta chain features in type 1 diabetes. General study findings and limits: Type 1 diabetes patients had TCRB CDR3s that were shorter (moderately but significantly so) in all four CD4+ subsets.

What was sequenced were expressed TCRB transcripts, since all of the isolated RNA had been reverse transcribed. Sequencing used immunoSEQ multiplex PCR; TCRdb keeps in-frame clones, though not all of them. The sample gives 150,000 to 170,000 clones, around a tenth of which show up once; roughly 0.45% is in the top ten. These TCRs' antigens remain unknown. The sequencing sample was made of central memory CD4+ T cells from blood. The receptors here all came from a man aged 25 to 45 with type 1 diabetes.

The J gene is TRBJ2-4, the V gene TRBV28; D unresolved. Germline V gives CDR1 MDHEN, CDR2 SYDVKM. CDR3 length equals 11 residues. V lost 8 bases, J lost 2 bases, and 4 bases lay in between. The CDR3: CASQTKNIQYF. Written as DNA, the CDR3 is TGTGCCAGCCAGACCAAAAACATTCAGTACTTC.

V usage is TRBV5-4 and J usage is TRBJ2-3; weak D call: TRBD2 (5 bases). The CDR3 extends over 13 amino acids. The V end was cut by 3 bases, the J end by 4 bases, with 9 bases between. CDR1 SGHNT and CDR2 YYREEE come from the germline V gene (reference sequence). The CDR3: CASSSGVADTQYF. CDR3 sequence (DNA): TGTGCCAGCAGCTCCGGGGTCGCAGATACGCAGTATTTT.

The chain is built from TRBV6-5 and TRBJ2-7; D perhaps matches TRBD1 (5 bases). The germline V and J ends were trimmed by 10 bases and 1 base, with 20 bases remaining between them. There are 15 residues in the CDR3. The germline gives CDR1 MNHEY, CDR2 SVGAGI. CDR3 sequence: CATHGARANSYEQYF. In DNA form, the CDR3 reads TGTGCCACGCATGGGGCCCGAGCGAATTCCTACGAGCAGTACTTC.

The chain couples TRBV14 to TRBJ2-5, with TRBD2 matching 10 bases. Germline assignment: CDR1 SGHDN and CDR2 FVKESK. V dropped 0 bases and J dropped 1; count of bases not matched to a gene: 11. The CDR3 sequence is 19 residues long. The CDR3 protein is CASSQDWLAGVSVQETQYF. CDR3 nucleotides: TGTGCCAGCAGCCAAGATTGGCTAGCGGGAGTATCCGTCCAAGAGACCCAGTACTTC. The full variable domain, rest sourced from reference TRBV14 and TRBJ2-5, is EAGVTQFPSHSVIEKGQTVTLRCDPISGHDNLYWYRRVMGKEIKFLLHFVKESKQDESGMPNNRFLAERTGGTYSTLKVQPAELEDSGVYFCASSQDWLAGVSVQETQYFGPGTRLLVL.

This clone was counted a few times. The V and J genes are TRBV7-8 and TRBJ1-3; no reliable D call. Germline values: CDR1 SGHVS, CDR2 FQNEAQ. Trimming took off 4 bases at V and 4 bases at J, with 14 bases between the two ends. The CDR3 runs to 15 residues. CDR3 sequence: CASSSSSGAGNTIYF. The CDR3 DNA reads TGTGCCAGCAGCTCCTCGTCCGGAGCGGGAAACACCATATATTTT.

The chain couples TRBV7-3 to TRBJ1-2; 7 nucleotides agree with TRBD1. The germline CDR1 and CDR2 sequences are SGHTA and FQGTGA. V lost 5 bases, J lost 3 bases, and 3 bases stayed unmatched. This CDR3 has 13 amino acids. CDR3 nucleotide sequence: TGTGCCAGCAGCCTAGGGACAGACTATGGCTACACCTTC. Protein product: CASSLGTDYGYTF.

The rearrangement joins TRBV7-2 to TRBJ2-7, with 9 bases fitting TRBD1. The germline V gene has CDR1 SGHTA and CDR2 FQGNSA. CDR3 length: 15 amino acids. Germline trimming cut 1 base from V and 4 bases from J; bases unmatched to any gene: 5. The CDR3 DNA reads as TGTGCCAGCAGCTTAGGGAACAGGGGGCCGTACGAGCAGTACTTC. It encodes CASSLGNRGPYEQYF.

The chain carries TRBV15 and TRBJ2-7; D might be TRBD1 (6 bases). This CDR3 has 18 amino acids. Trimming pared 0 bases from V and 4 bases from J, leaving 22 bases between. Germline V gene sequence: CDR1 LNHNV, CDR2 YYDKDF (reference sequence). CDR3 region: CATSREGTGRQSGYEQYF. As DNA, the CDR3 is TGTGCCACCAGCAGAGAGGGAACAGGGCGTCAGTCTGGGTACGAGCAGTACTTC.

This clone was observed a handful of times. The chain employs TRBV6-1 and TRBJ2-7, with 7 bases that match TRBD1. CDR1 and CDR2 from the germline V gene are MNHNS and SASEGT. V shed 11 bases and J 4 bases; nucleotides not matched to a gene: 14. There are 14 residues in the CDR3. The CDR3 DNA reads as TGTGCCGGACAAACCAGGCAGGGGGAGTACGAGCAGTACTTC. This gives the protein CAGQTRQGEYEQYF.

This chain connects TRBV28 to TRBJ1-1, with 7 bases that match TRBD1. Trimming removed 5 bases from V and 7 bases from J; junction bases left unmatched: 7. Germline V lookup: CDR1 MDHEN, CDR2 SYDVKM. The CDR3 loop spans 13 amino acids. The CDR3 DNA reads as TGTGCCAGCAGTCTTCGGGACAGCCTTGAAGCTTTCTTT. Its protein product is CASSLRDSLEAFF.

The chain uses TRBV4-2 and TRBJ2-5, with 9 bases matching TRBD1. Looked up from germline, CDR1 is LGHNA and CDR2 is YNFKEQ. The junction had 2 bases not matched to a gene; V was cut back by 4 bases and J by 5 bases. This CDR3 region has 13 residues. CDR3 in amino acids: CASSRDREETQYF. The DNA of the CDR3 is TGTGCCAGCAGCCGGGACAGGGAGGAGACCCAGTACTTC.

Notes on this clone: The sample contains more than one DNA sequence encoding this CDR3. The rearrangement uses TRBV29-1 and TRBJ2-7, with 7 bases that match TRBD1. V lost 1 base and J lost 3; bases outside the gene matches: 3. Per germline, CDR1 SQVTM and CDR2 ANQGSEA. The CDR3 sequence is 13 residues long. CDR3 protein: CSVEGDRDYEQYF. Here the CDR3 DNA reads TGCAGCGTTGAAGGGGACAGAGACTACGAGCAGTACTTC.

The V gene is TRBV4-3, the J gene TRBJ2-1; the D gene is possibly TRBD2 (6 bases). Per germline, CDR1 LGHNA and CDR2 YSLEER. Trimming shortened V by 1 base and J by 10 bases, and 14 bases separated the two germline ends. The CDR3 runs 14 residues. The CDR3 coding sequence is TGCGCCAGCAGCCAAGGCCGGGGGATGGGCGAGCAGTTCTTC. As protein: CASSQGRGMGEQFF.

This clone was seen a handful of times. This rearrangement joins TRBV6-1 to TRBJ1-4, with 7 bases fitting TRBD1. Losses at the gene ends were 4 bases for V and 5 bases for J; bases not matched to a gene: 10. This CDR3 is 16 amino acids long. Germline assignment: CDR1 MNHNS and CDR2 SASEGT. The DNA for the CDR3 is TGTGCCAGCAGTGTTGGATCCGGGACAGCGAATGAAAAACTGTTTTTT. It specifies CASSVGSGTANEKLFF.

This clone was picked up a small number of times. The chain recombines TRBV11-2 with TRBJ2-1, with 10 bases matching TRBD2. This CDR3 has 16 residues. The germline CDR1 and CDR2 sequences are SGHAT and FQNNGV. After removal of 5 bases from V and 8 bases from J, the junction contained 12 bases not matched to a gene. CDR3 nucleotide sequence: TGTGCCAGCAGCGGGCTTAGGAGCGGGAGGGCCTATGAGCAGTTCTTC. It yields the protein CASSGLRSGRAYEQFF.

The V gene is TRBV29-1, the J gene TRBJ2-5, with 8 positions matching TRBD1. V shed 7 bases and J 4 bases; nucleotides not matched to a gene: 8. The CDR3 loop spans 13 amino acids. Germline assignment: CDR1 SQVTM and CDR2 ANQGSEA. CDR3 sequence reads: CSARTGRSETQYF. CDR3 coding DNA: TGCAGCGCCAGGACAGGGAGGTCAGAGACCCAGTACTTC.

This clone was counted between two and nine times. V and J are TRBV7-9 and TRBJ2-6, with D perhaps TRBD1 (6 bases). Germline V gives CDR1 SEHNR, CDR2 FQNEAQ (reference sequence). The CDR3 consists of 17 residues. With 3 bases removed from V and 0 bases from J, the gap between germline ends came to 12 bases. The CDR3 loop is CASSFSTGSSGANVLTF. The CDR3 DNA is TGTGCCAGCAGCTTCTCAACAGGGAGCTCTGGGGCCAACGTCCTGACTTTC.

In its sample, this clone was seen a few times. The CDR3 protein is CASQGGVGYTF. For the CDR3, the DNA is TGTGCCAGCCAGGGGGGAGTCGGCTACACCTTC. The rearrangement uses TRBV28 and TRBJ1-2, with 7 nucleotides matching TRBD1. V shed 8 bases and J 8 bases; nucleotides not matched to a gene: 5. The CDR3 sequence is 11 residues long. Per germline, CDR1 MDHEN and CDR2 SYDVKM.

The CDR3 region is CASSSGLAGSYEQYF. The CDR3 DNA sequence: TGTGCCAGCAGCTCGGGACTAGCGGGAAGCTACGAGCAGTACTTC. The chain combines TRBV14 with TRBJ2-7; 13 bases agree with TRBD2. CDR3 length: 15 amino acids. Germline CDR1 SGHDN, CDR2 FVKESK. With V trimmed by 5 bases and J by 3 bases, 4 bases remained unmatched.

This rearrangement joins TRBV29-1 to TRBJ1-4, with D perhaps matching TRBD1 (5 bases). Trimming took off 7 bases at V and 5 bases at J, with 14 bases between the two ends. This CDR3 has 13 amino acids. In germline, CDR1 is SQVTM, CDR2 ANQGSEA. The CDR3 loop is CSAAQVTNEKLFF. The CDR3 region has the DNA TGCAGCGCCGCACAGGTCACCAATGAAAAACTGTTTTTT.

For this clone: The same CDR3 is also encoded by other DNA sequences in this sample. The V gene is TRBV7-2, the J gene TRBJ2-3; D gene uncertain. Per germline, CDR1 SGHTA and CDR2 FQGNSA. The CDR3 runs to 12 residues. Trimming removed 4 bases from V and 0 bases from J, with 2 bases in between. CDR3 region: CASSSSTDTQYF. The CDR3 bases are TGTGCCAGCAGCTCGAGCACAGATACGCAGTATTTT.

The chain joins TRBV14 to TRBJ2-2; no reliable D call. V was shortened by 0 bases and J by 1 base, with 3 bases between the two germline ends. This CDR3 has 14 amino acids. The germline V gene encodes CDR1 SGHDN and CDR2 FVKESK. CDR3 sequence: CASSQDKNTGELFF. CDR3 nucleotide sequence: TGTGCCAGCAGCCAAGATAAGAACACCGGGGAGCTGTTTTTT.

This chain links TRBV11-2 with TRBJ2-6; TRBD2 matches 10 bases. The CDR3 has 15 residues. Germline CDR1 is SGHAT and CDR2 is FQNNGV. With V trimmed by 9 bases and J by 0 bases, 2 bases remained unmatched. Here the CDR3 reads CASSGRNSGANVLTF. CDR3 DNA sequence: TGTGCCAGTAGCGGGAGGAACTCTGGGGCCAACGTCCTGACTTTC.

The rearrangement joins TRBV9 to TRBJ2-7; 11 nucleotides agree with TRBD1. Germline values: CDR1 SGDLS, CDR2 YYNGEE. V dropped 0 bases and J dropped 7; count of bases not matched to a gene: 3. This CDR3 has 14 amino acids. The CDR3 here is CASSVGTGGWEQYF. In DNA, the CDR3 is TGTGCCAGCAGCGTAGGGACAGGGGGCTGGGAGCAGTACTTC.

Note on this clone: This sample includes further DNA sequences coding for the same CDR3. This chain uses TRBV4-1 with TRBJ1-2; D is perhaps TRBD1 (6 bases). V lost 1 base, J lost 2 bases, and 11 bases lay in between. The germline V gene encodes CDR1 MGHRA and CDR2 YSYEKL. The CDR3 is 15 amino acids. CDR3 amino acids: CASSQAGTLNYGYTF. The CDR3 nucleotides are TGCGCCAGCAGCCAAGCCGGGACACTGAACTATGGCTACACCTTC.

The sample holds a few counts of this clone. V usage is TRBV4-3 and J usage is TRBJ2-5; D may be TRBD1 (5 bases). This CDR3 comprises 15 residues. The germline V gene encodes CDR1 LGHNA and CDR2 YSLEER. Trimming stripped 0 bases from V and 4 bases from J, with 12 bases between. The CDR3 reads CASSQDLTGVETQYF. Here the CDR3 DNA reads TGCGCCAGCAGCCAAGACTTAACAGGAGTAGAGACCCAGTACTTC.

In its sample, this clone was seen a few times. The chain has TRBV29-1 and TRBJ2-5; possible D gene TRBD2, 7 bases. V lost 1 base, J lost 2 bases, and 11 bases lay in between. CDR3 length: 14 residues. Germline V gene data show CDR1 as SQVTM and CDR2 as ANQGSEA. DNA of the CDR3: TGCAGCGTTGAAGGGACAGCGGGACAAGAGACCCAGTACTTC. The encoded protein is CSVEGTAGQETQYF.